This T cell receptor beta chain comes out of a study of neurological immune-mediated disorders. In TCRdb, the 5' RACE reads were re-called with MiXCR into one record per CDR3 protein. The sample has fewer than 85,000 distinct CDR3 sequences, about 5.2% seen once. Trimming pared 6 bases from V and 3 bases from J, leaving 8 bases between. The CDR3 contains 13 residues. Germline V gene sequence: CDR1 KGHSH, CDR2 LQKENI. This chain links TRBV18 with TRBJ1-4; TRBD1 is a possible D gene (5 bases). What was sequenced was PBMCs. The source of this sequence is a woman aged 25 to 39 with multiple sclerosis. The CDR3 DNA sequence: TGTGCCAGCTCGCTCAGGGCTAATGAAAAACTGTTTTTT. Amino acid sequence: CASSLRANEKLFF.